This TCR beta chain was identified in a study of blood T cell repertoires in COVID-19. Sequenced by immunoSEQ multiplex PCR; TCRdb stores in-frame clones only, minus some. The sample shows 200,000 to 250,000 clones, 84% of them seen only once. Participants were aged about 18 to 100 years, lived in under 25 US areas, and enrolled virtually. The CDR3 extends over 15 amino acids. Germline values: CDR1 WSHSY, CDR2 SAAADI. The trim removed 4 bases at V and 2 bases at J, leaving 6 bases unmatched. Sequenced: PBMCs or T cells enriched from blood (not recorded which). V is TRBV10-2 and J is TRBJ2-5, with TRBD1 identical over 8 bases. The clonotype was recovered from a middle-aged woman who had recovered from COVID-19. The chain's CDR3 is CASSVRGRLQETQYF. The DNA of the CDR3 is TGCGCCAGCAGTGTCAGGGGGCGACTGCAAGAGACCCAGTACTTC.